One TCR beta chain is described in this entry. These data belong to a study of T cell responses to AZD1222 COVID-19 vaccine. CDR1 MNHEY and CDR2 SVGAGI come from the germline V gene. This CDR3 is 13 amino acids long. V shed 0 bases and J shed 10 bases, with 10 bases lying between them. Clones were read by immunoSEQ multiplex PCR, and TCRdb kept only the in-frame ones, dropping some. The sample consists of 200,000 or so clones, approximately 93% of them appearing once. V is TRBV6-5 and J is TRBJ2-1, with D possibly being TRBD2 (5 bases). The sequence was collected from an adult who received the AZD1222 COVID-19 vaccine. The specimen was peripheral blood, collected 28 days after the second AZD1222 dose. The CDR3 bases are TGTGCCAGCAGTTACTCGAGGGCTTACGAGCAGTTCTTC. It codes for CASSYSRAYEQFF.